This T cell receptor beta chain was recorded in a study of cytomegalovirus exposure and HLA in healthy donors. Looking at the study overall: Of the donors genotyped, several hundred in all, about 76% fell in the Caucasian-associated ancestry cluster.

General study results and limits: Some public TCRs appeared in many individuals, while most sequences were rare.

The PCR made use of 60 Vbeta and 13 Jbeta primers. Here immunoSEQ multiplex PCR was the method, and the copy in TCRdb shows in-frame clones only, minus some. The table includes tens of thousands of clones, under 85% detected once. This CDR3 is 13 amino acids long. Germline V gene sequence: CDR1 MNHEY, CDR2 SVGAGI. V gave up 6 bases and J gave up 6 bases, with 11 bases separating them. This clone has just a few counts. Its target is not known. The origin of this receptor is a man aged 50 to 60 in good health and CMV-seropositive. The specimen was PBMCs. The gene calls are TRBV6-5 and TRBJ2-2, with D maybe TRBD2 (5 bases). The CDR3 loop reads CASSLVGAGELFF. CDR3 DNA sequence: TGTGCCAGCAGCCTGGTGGGAGCCGGGGAGCTGTTTTTT.